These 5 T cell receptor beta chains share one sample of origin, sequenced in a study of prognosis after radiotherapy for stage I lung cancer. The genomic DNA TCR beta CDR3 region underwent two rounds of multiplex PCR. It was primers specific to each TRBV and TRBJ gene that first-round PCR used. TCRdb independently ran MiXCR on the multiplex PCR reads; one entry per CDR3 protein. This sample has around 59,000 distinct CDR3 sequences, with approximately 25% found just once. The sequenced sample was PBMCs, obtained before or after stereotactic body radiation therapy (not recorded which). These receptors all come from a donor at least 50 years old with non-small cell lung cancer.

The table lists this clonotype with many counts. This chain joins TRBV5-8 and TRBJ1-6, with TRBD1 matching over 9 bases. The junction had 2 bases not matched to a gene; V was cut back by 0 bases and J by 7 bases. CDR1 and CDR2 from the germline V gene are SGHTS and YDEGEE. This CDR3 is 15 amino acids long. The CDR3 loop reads CASSLEGTGNSPLHF. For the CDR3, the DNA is TGTGCCAGCAGCTTGGAGGGGACAGGGAATTCACCCCTCCACTTT.

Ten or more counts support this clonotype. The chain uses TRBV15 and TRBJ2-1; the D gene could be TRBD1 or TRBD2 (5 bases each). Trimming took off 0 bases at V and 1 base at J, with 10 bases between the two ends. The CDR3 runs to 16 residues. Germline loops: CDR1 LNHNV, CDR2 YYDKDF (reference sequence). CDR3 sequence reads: CATSRDRGISYNEQFF. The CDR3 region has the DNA TGTGCCACCAGCAGAGATCGGGGCATATCCTACAATGAGCAGTTCTTC.

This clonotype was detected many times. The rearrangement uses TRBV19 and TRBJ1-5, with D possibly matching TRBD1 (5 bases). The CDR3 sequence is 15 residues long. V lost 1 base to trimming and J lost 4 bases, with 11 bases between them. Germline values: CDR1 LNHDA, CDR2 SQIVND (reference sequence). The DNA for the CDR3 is TGTGCCAGTAGTATAGTTGGGGGGGTGAATCAGCCCCAGCATTTT. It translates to CASSIVGGVNQPQHF.

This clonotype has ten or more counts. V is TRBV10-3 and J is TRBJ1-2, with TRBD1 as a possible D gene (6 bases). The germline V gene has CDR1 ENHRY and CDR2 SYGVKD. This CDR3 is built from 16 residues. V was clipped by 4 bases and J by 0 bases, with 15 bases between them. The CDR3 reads CAISGQVRAPNYGYTF. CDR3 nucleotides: TGTGCCATCAGTGGACAGGTCAGGGCTCCTAACTATGGCTACACCTTC.

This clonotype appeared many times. Written as DNA, the CDR3 is TGTGCCAGCAGCCAAGAACAGGCTCAGGGTACGCAGTATTTT. Its protein is CASSQEQAQGTQYF. The J gene is TRBJ2-3, the V gene TRBV3-1; D is perhaps TRBD1 (5 bases). This CDR3 is built from 14 residues. V lost 0 bases, J lost 8 bases, and 12 bases lay in between. Germline-derived CDR1 and CDR2 are LGHDT and YNNKEL (reference sequence).